The source of this T cell receptor beta chain is a study of blood T cell repertoires in COVID-19. Study in general: Both acute and convalescent COVID-19 samples were obtained from the United States, Italy and Spain.

Assignments of participants to cohorts depended upon their own reported clinical history. Those designated as exposed participants met a COVID-19 case within 2 weeks before study entry. Clones were sequenced by immunoSEQ multiplex PCR, and TCRdb holds only the in-frame ones, with some missing. The repertoire holds 200,000 or so clones, with 80% to 90% as singletons. With 3 bases removed from V and 1 base from J, the gap between germline ends came to 15 bases. Germline values: CDR1 SQVTM, CDR2 ANQGSEA. The CDR3 is 15 residues long. The table lists this clone with a count of one. V and J are TRBV29-1 and TRBJ1-1, with D tentatively TRBD1 (6 bases). The sample consisted of PBMCs or T cells enriched from blood (not recorded which). This sequence was found in a woman in her fifties or sixties who had been exposed to COVID-19. CDR3 in DNA: TGCAGCGTTGATCCCGGACAGAGGACGAACACTGAAGCTTTCTTT. It encodes CSVDPGQRTNTEAFF.